A selection of T cell receptor beta chains follows, all from one sample in a study of blood T cell repertoires in COVID-19. TCRdb's table, derived via immunoSEQ multiplex PCR, lists solely in-frame clones and lacks some. Among some 260,000 clones listed, about 85% were seen once. The material sequenced was peripheral blood. The origin of the receptors is a man aged 18 to 30 with active or convalescent COVID-19. Both conserved end residues are part of each CDR3. D genes are given only for firm matches. Clone size is stated in some rows and not others, as once, few, many or a class when expanded.

clone_size: once
v_call: TRBV6-6
j_call: TRBJ1-6
cdr3_length: 18
d_call: NA
cdr3_aa: CASSPTTGPYSYNSPLHF
cdr3_nt: TGTGCCAGCAGTCCAACTACAGGGCCCTACTCCTATAATTCACCCCTCCACTTT

clone_size: NA
v_call: TRBV13
j_call: TRBJ2-7
cdr3_length: 15
d_call: NA
cdr3_aa: CASSPGDGPGNEQYF
cdr3_nt: TGTGCCAGCAGCCCGGGGGACGGGCCGGGGAACGAGCAGTACTTC

clone_size: NA
v_call: TRBV19
j_call: TRBJ1-1
cdr3_length: 13
d_call: TRBD1
cdr3_aa: CAGHRGRSSEAFF
cdr3_nt: TGTGCCGGGCACAGGGGAAGGTCTTCTGAAGCTTTCTTT

clone_size: NA
v_call: TRBV5-8
j_call: TRBJ2-3
cdr3_length: 18
d_call: TRBD2
cdr3_aa: CASSLDLAGGRNTDTQYF
cdr3_nt: TGTGCCAGCAGCTTAGATCTAGCGGGGGGCCGGAACACAGATACGCAGTATTTT

clone_size: NA
v_call: TRBV19
j_call: TRBJ1-5
cdr3_length: 17
d_call: TRBD1
cdr3_aa: CASRTTGGQYSNQPQHF
cdr3_nt: TGTGCCAGTAGGACGACAGGGGGCCAATATAGCAATCAGCCCCAGCATTTT

clone_size: NA
v_call: TRBV14
j_call: TRBJ2-1
cdr3_length: 12
d_call: TRBD2
cdr3_aa: CASSQSGNLQFF
cdr3_nt: TGTGCCAGCAGCCAGAGCGGGAACCTGCAATTCTTC

clone_size: NA
v_call: TRBV4-3
j_call: TRBJ2-7
cdr3_length: 12
d_call: NA
cdr3_aa: CASSLDSGEQYF
cdr3_nt: TGCGCCAGCAGCCTGGACAGTGGCGAGCAGTACTTC

clone_size: NA
v_call: TRBV28
j_call: TRBJ1-5
cdr3_length: 15
d_call: TRBD1
cdr3_aa: CASSPPRQGNQPQHF
cdr3_nt: TGTGCCAGCAGCCCGCCCAGACAGGGAAATCAGCCCCAGCATTTT

clone_size: NA
v_call: TRBV2
j_call: TRBJ1-1
cdr3_length: 14
d_call: NA
cdr3_aa: CASSEEVSGTEAFF
cdr3_nt: TGTGCCAGCAGTGAGGAGGTGTCGGGCACTGAAGCTTTCTTT

clone_size: NA
v_call: TRBV18
j_call: TRBJ1-5
cdr3_length: 15
d_call: TRBD1
cdr3_aa: CASSPPGTGGQPQHF
cdr3_nt: TGTGCCAGCTCACCTCCCGGGACAGGGGGACAGCCCCAGCATTTT

clone_size: NA
v_call: TRBV7-2
j_call: TRBJ1-2
cdr3_length: 14
d_call: TRBD1
cdr3_aa: CASSLWSGGGGYTF
cdr3_nt: TGTGCCAGCAGCTTATGGTCAGGGGGTGGTGGCTACACCTTC

clone_size: once
v_call: TRBV6-4
j_call: TRBJ1-1
cdr3_length: 13
d_call: NA
cdr3_aa: CASSFYINTEAFF
cdr3_nt: TGTGCCAGCAGTTTTTACATTAACACTGAAGCTTTCTTT

clone_size: NA
v_call: TRBV6-6
j_call: TRBJ1-3
cdr3_length: 16
d_call: NA
cdr3_aa: CASTSPGLQAGNTIYF
cdr3_nt: TGTGCCAGCACCTCCCCAGGTCTACAAGCTGGAAACACCATATATTTT

clone_size: once
v_call: TRBV28
j_call: TRBJ1-1
cdr3_length: 14
d_call: TRBD1
cdr3_aa: CASTEGALNTEAFF
cdr3_nt: TGTGCCAGTACGGAGGGGGCTCTGAACACTGAAGCTTTCTTT

clone_size: NA
v_call: TRBV28
j_call: TRBJ2-7
cdr3_length: 15
d_call: NA
cdr3_aa: CASSGGGGYFYEQYF
cdr3_nt: TGTGCCAGCTCCGGAGGGGGCGGATACTTCTACGAGCAGTACTTC

clone_size: NA
v_call: TRBV29-1
j_call: TRBJ1-3
cdr3_length: 12
d_call: NA
cdr3_aa: CSTRTEGNTIYF
cdr3_nt: TGCAGCACGAGGACAGAAGGAAACACCATATATTTT

clone_size: NA
v_call: TRBV7-9
j_call: TRBJ1-1
cdr3_length: 13
d_call: TRBD1
cdr3_aa: CASSLNDRDEAFF
cdr3_nt: TGTGCCAGCAGCTTAAATGACAGGGACGAAGCTTTCTTT

clone_size: NA
v_call: TRBV2
j_call: TRBJ2-2
cdr3_length: 14
d_call: NA
cdr3_aa: CATTRDSGPGELFF
cdr3_nt: TGTGCCACGACCCGGGACAGCGGGCCCGGGGAGCTGTTTTTT

clone_size: NA
v_call: TRBV28
j_call: TRBJ1-1
cdr3_length: 15
d_call: TRBD1
cdr3_aa: CASSSPTGLNTEAFF
cdr3_nt: TGTGCCAGCAGTTCCCCGACAGGGTTGAACACTGAAGCTTTCTTT

clone_size: NA
v_call: TRBV6-4
j_call: TRBJ2-2
cdr3_length: 15
d_call: NA
cdr3_aa: CASSETIAFPGELFF
cdr3_nt: TGTGCCAGCAGTGAGACGATAGCTTTCCCCGGGGAGCTGTTTTTT

clone_size: NA
v_call: TRBV28
j_call: TRBJ2-7
cdr3_length: 11
d_call: NA
cdr3_aa: CASNSHYEQYF
cdr3_nt: TGTGCCAGCAACTCCCACTACGAGCAGTACTTC

clone_size: NA
v_call: TRBV12-3/TRBV12-4
j_call: TRBJ1-3
cdr3_length: 13
d_call: NA
cdr3_aa: CASSSYRGNTIYF
cdr3_nt: TGTGCCAGCAGCTCCTACAGGGGAAACACCATATATTTT

clone_size: NA
v_call: TRBV19
j_call: TRBJ1-3
cdr3_length: 18
d_call: TRBD1
cdr3_aa: CASSVRRDRSASGNTIYF
cdr3_nt: TGTGCCAGTAGTGTACGCCGGGACAGAAGCGCCTCTGGAAACACCATATATTTT

clone_size: NA
v_call: TRBV28
j_call: TRBJ2-7
cdr3_length: 14
d_call: TRBD1
cdr3_aa: CASSFQGANYEQYF
cdr3_nt: TGTGCCAGCAGTTTTCAGGGGGCCAACTACGAGCAGTACTTC

clone_size: once
v_call: TRBV5-4
j_call: TRBJ2-1
cdr3_length: 14
d_call: NA
cdr3_aa: CASSLTGGVNEQFF
cdr3_nt: TGTGCCAGCAGCTTGACAGGGGGGGTGAATGAGCAGTTCTTC

clone_size: NA
v_call: TRBV6-1
j_call: TRBJ2-5
cdr3_length: 15
d_call: TRBD2
cdr3_aa: CASSFSGSQGETQYF
cdr3_nt: TGTGCCAGCAGTTTTAGCGGGAGTCAGGGAGAGACCCAGTACTTC

clone_size: NA
v_call: TRBV18
j_call: TRBJ1-2
cdr3_length: 15
d_call: NA
cdr3_aa: CASSPDRPPGYGYTF
cdr3_nt: TGTGCCAGCTCACCAGACAGACCACCTGGGTATGGCTACACCTTC

clone_size: few
v_call: TRBV7-6
j_call: TRBJ2-5
cdr3_length: 17
d_call: TRBD2
cdr3_aa: CASSLGASGSPSETQYF
cdr3_nt: TGTGCCAGCAGCTTAGGGGCTAGCGGGAGCCCGTCAGAGACCCAGTACTTC

clone_size: NA
v_call: TRBV6-5
j_call: TRBJ2-7
cdr3_length: 15
d_call: TRBD1
cdr3_aa: CATRPGTGVHYEQYF
cdr3_nt: TGTGCCACCCGGCCTGGGACAGGGGTACACTACGAGCAGTACTTC

clone_size: NA
v_call: TRBV27
j_call: TRBJ2-1
cdr3_length: 12
d_call: NA
cdr3_aa: CASSLSANEQFF
cdr3_nt: TGTGCCAGCAGTTTATCAGCAAATGAGCAGTTCTTC

clone_size: NA
v_call: TRBV14
j_call: TRBJ1-1
cdr3_length: 16
d_call: NA
cdr3_aa: CASSQRVGGWSTEAFF
cdr3_nt: TGTGCCAGCAGCCAGCGGGTCGGCGGATGGAGCACTGAAGCTTTCTTT

clone_size: NA
v_call: TRBV7-9
j_call: TRBJ1-1
cdr3_length: 13
d_call: NA
cdr3_aa: CASSPDTNTEAFF
cdr3_nt: TGTGCCAGCAGCCCCGATACAAACACTGAAGCTTTCTTT

clone_size: once
v_call: TRBV9
j_call: TRBJ2-5
cdr3_length: 13
d_call: NA
cdr3_aa: CASSVGSLETQYF
cdr3_nt: TGTGCCAGCAGCGTAGGTAGCCTGGAGACCCAGTACTTC

clone_size: NA
v_call: TRBV4-1
j_call: TRBJ2-6
cdr3_length: 19
d_call: NA
cdr3_aa: CASSISQGGPSSGANVLTF
cdr3_nt: TGCGCCAGCAGCATCTCACAAGGAGGGCCCAGCTCTGGGGCCAACGTCCTGACTTTC